Listed here are 3 T cell receptor beta chains from one sample, sequenced in a study of blood T cell repertoires in COVID-19. Method: immunoSEQ multiplex PCR; TCRdb's copy keeps in-frame clones and lacks some. The sample has under 95,000 clones; more than 75% are singletons. Material: peripheral blood. The receptors were sampled from a woman aged 80 or older with acute or convalescent COVID-19.

The chain employs TRBV7-9 and TRBJ1-1; D is undetermined. V lost 5 bases and J 11 bases, leaving 15 bases between the germline ends. The CDR3 length is 12 residues. Germline CDR1 and CDR2: SEHNR and FQNEAQ (reference sequence). The DNA of the CDR3 is TGTGCCAGCAGCCTCCCCCGGGGATGGGCTTTCTTT. Residues: CASSLPRGWAFF.

This chain joins TRBV4-2 and TRBJ1-5; 8 bases fit TRBD1. Germline trimming cut 4 bases from V and 3 bases from J; bases unmatched to any gene: 2. CDR1 is LGHNA and CDR2 is YNFKEQ in the germline V gene. The CDR3 has 14 residues. The CDR3 coding sequence is TGTGCCAGCAGCCCAGGGGGCAACAATCAGCCCCAGCATTTT. Its translation is CASSPGGNNQPQHF.

The chain recombines TRBV7-9 with TRBJ2-2; D perhaps matches TRBD1 (6 bases). CDR3 length equals 13 residues. Germline-derived CDR1 and CDR2 are SEHNR and FQNEAQ (reference sequence). Trimming removed 7 bases from V and 5 bases from J, with 11 bases in between. The CDR3 DNA reads TGTGCCAGCACCCCTCAGGGGACCGGGGAGCTGTTTTTT. Amino acids: CASTPQGTGELFF.